The 13 T cell receptor beta chains given below trace back to one sample, sequenced in a study of T cell changes during pregnancy in multiple sclerosis. The method was immunoSEQ multiplex PCR; TCRdb's version includes in-frame clones alone and lacks a portion of them. The table has tens of thousands of clones, 90% seen once. Sequenced material: peripheral blood, taken in the first trimester of pregnancy. These receptor sequences come from a female donor in good health, enrolled as a control in a pregnancy study.

This chain connects TRBV6-1 to TRBJ2-1, with 10 bases fitting TRBD2. V trimming: 2 bases; J trimming: 6 bases; junction bases outside the gene matches: 10. Germline V CDR1 and CDR2: MNHNS, SASEGT. This CDR3 contains 17 residues. The CDR3 DNA is TGTGCCAGCAGTGAATCACTAGCGGGACCGAGTGGCAATGAGCAGTTCTTC. This translates into CASSESLAGPSGNEQFF.

The CDR3 sequence: CASRLGGINGYTF. CDR3 sequence (DNA): TGTGCCAGCAGACTGGGGGGGATTAACGGCTACACCTTC. V and J are TRBV4-2 and TRBJ1-2; a possible D gene is TRBD1 (5 bases). The CDR3 loop spans 13 amino acids. CDR1 is LGHNA and CDR2 is YNFKEQ in the germline V gene. Trimming pared 6 bases from V and 8 bases from J, leaving 16 bases between.

The chain joins TRBV5-1 to TRBJ2-7; the match to TRBD2 covers 8 bases. CDR1 is SGHRS and CDR2 is YFSETQ in the germline V gene. Trimming took 0 bases from V and 4 from J; bases not matched to a gene: 6. This CDR3 comprises 15 residues. The CDR3 spells CASSLGRGRSYEQYF. The CDR3 coding sequence is TGCGCCAGCAGCTTGGGGCGCGGGAGGTCTTACGAGCAGTACTTC.

This clone was found once. The CDR3 here is CASSPGRSQETQYF. DNA for the CDR3: TGTGCCAGCAGCCCCGGGAGATCCCAAGAGACCCAGTACTTC. The genes are TRBV5-4 and TRBJ2-5; the D gene is possibly TRBD2 (6 bases). The CDR3 is 14 amino acids. V gave up 4 bases and J gave up 1 base, with 11 bases separating them. The germline gives CDR1 SGHNT, CDR2 YYREEE (reference sequence).

The CDR3 region has the DNA TGTGCCAGCAGCCCGGGACAGGGGGCCTACGAGCAGTACTTC. Its translation is CASSPGQGAYEQYF. This chain links TRBV11-2 with TRBJ2-7; 11 nucleotides agree with TRBD1. The V gene end was trimmed by 5 bases and the J gene end by 2 bases; junction bases not matched to a gene: 2. Germline V lookup: CDR1 SGHAT, CDR2 FQNNGV. The CDR3 totals 14 residues.

The J gene is TRBJ2-1, the V gene TRBV5-4; 8 bases line up with TRBD2. Germline V gene lookup returns CDR1 SGHNT and CDR2 YYREEE (reference sequence). There are 14 residues in the CDR3. V was pared by 0 bases and J by 10 bases, with 6 bases of the junction left unmatched. CDR3 region: CASSLAGGGAEQFF. In nucleotides, the CDR3 is TGTGCCAGCAGCTTGGCCGGGGGGGGAGCGGAGCAGTTCTTC.

V gene TRBV27 combines with J gene TRBJ1-5, with a tentative D call TRBD1 (6 bases). The CDR3 contains 16 residues. The germline V gene encodes CDR1 MNHEY and CDR2 SMNVEV (reference sequence). Trimming removed 0 bases at V and 1 base at J, with 10 bases between. CDR3 residues: CASSLSPQGSNQPQHF. In DNA form, the CDR3 reads TGTGCCAGCAGTTTATCCCCTCAGGGGAGCAATCAGCCCCAGCATTTT.

The CDR3 loop reads CASSQDPRGGRETQYF. DNA for the CDR3: TGCGCCAGCAGCCAAGATCCCCGGGGGGGCCGAGAGACCCAGTACTTC. The genes are TRBV4-1 and TRBJ2-5, with 8 bases identical to TRBD2. Trimming at V came to 0 bases and at J to 4 bases, leaving 7 bases not matched to a gene. Looked up from germline, CDR1 is MGHRA and CDR2 is YSYEKL. The CDR3 has 16 amino acids.

The genes are TRBV29-1 and TRBJ1-1; 10 nucleotides agree with TRBD1. The CDR3 has 13 residues. V lost 4 bases and J lost 7; bases outside the gene matches: 6. Germline loops: CDR1 SQVTM, CDR2 ANQGSEA. CDR3 sequence: CSVGDRGRDEAFF. DNA of the CDR3: TGCAGCGTTGGAGACAGGGGGCGCGATGAAGCTTTCTTT.

Only one count was recorded for this clone. The chain uses TRBV6-1 and TRBJ1-5; 9 bases are a match to TRBD1. Germline V lookup: CDR1 MNHNS, CDR2 SASEGT. This CDR3 has 15 residues. The junction had 6 bases not matched to a gene; V was cut back by 6 bases and J by 3 bases. CDR3 protein: CASRGQGHFNQPQHF. The DNA for the CDR3 is TGTGCCAGCAGGGGACAGGGCCACTTCAATCAGCCCCAGCATTTT.

The table lists this clone with a few counts. The chain is built from TRBV6-5 and TRBJ2-7; the match to TRBD1 covers 10 bases. Looked up from germline, CDR1 is MNHEY and CDR2 is SVGAGI. The CDR3 spans 16 residues. With 2 bases clipped from V and 10 bases from J, the junction kept 14 bases outside the gene matches. The DNA for the CDR3 is TGTGCCAGCAGTTACGGACGGGGGACAGGGGACCCACAACAGTACTTC. Its translation: CASSYGRGTGDPQQYF.

The rearrangement links TRBV6-5 to TRBJ1-3; D is undetermined. The V end lost 6 bases, the J end lost 0 bases, and 6 bases lay between the germline ends. CDR1 and CDR2 from the germline V gene are MNHEY and SVGAGI. CDR3 length: 13 amino acids. CDR3: CASRSHSGNTIYF. The CDR3 DNA sequence: TGTGCCAGCAGGAGCCACTCTGGAAACACCATATATTTT.

The gene calls are TRBV15 and TRBJ1-5; no definite D call. The CDR3 has 16 amino acids. Germline CDR1 and CDR2: LNHNV and YYDKDF (reference sequence). The V end lost 2 bases, the J end lost 2 bases, and 13 bases lay between the germline ends. The CDR3 DNA sequence: TGTGCCACCAGCAGAAACAACCCCGGGGGCAATCAGCCCCAGCATTTT. Protein: CATSRNNPGGNQPQHF. The complete variable domain, with remaining parts taken from reference TRBV15 and TRBJ1-5, reads DAMVIQNPRYQVTQFGKPVTLSCSQTLNHNVMYWYQQKSSQAPKLLFHYYDKDFNNEADTPDNFQSRRPNTSFCFLDIRSPGLGDTAMYLCATSRNNPGGNQPQHFGDGTRLSIL.